These 30 T cell receptor beta chains were sequenced from one sample in a study of early T cells in non-severe SARS-CoV-2 infection. TCRdb re-called the 5' RACE reads through MiXCR, storing one row per CDR3 protein. This sample has some 71,000 distinct CDR3 sequences, with 9% to 10% found just once. The sequenced sample was whole blood, obtained at baseline. These TCRs come from an adult who was a healthcare worker with PCR-confirmed SARS-CoV-2 infection or an uninfected control (not recorded which).

This clonotype appeared many times. This sequence joins TRBV2 and TRBJ2-5, with 10 nucleotides matching TRBD2. J gave up 5 bases and V 3 bases, and 6 bases lay outside the gene matches. The CDR3 extends over 15 amino acids. Germline lookup yields CDR1 SNHLY and CDR2 FYNNEI. The CDR3 coding sequence is TGTGCCAGCAGTGATCCCCAAGCGGGAGGGGAGACCCAGTACTTC. Protein product: CASSDPQAGGETQYF.

The sample holds a few counts of this clonotype. This CDR3 is missing its conserved last phenylalanine or tryptophan, likely due to a read error. The genes are TRBV3-1 and TRBJ2-2, with TRBD1 matching over 8 bases. The germline V gene has CDR1 LGHDT and CDR2 YNNKEL (reference sequence). V lost 5 bases, J lost 7 bases, and 3 bases stayed unmatched. The CDR3 sequence is 13 residues long. As DNA, the CDR3 is TGTGCCAGCAGCAAACAGGGGGTCGGGGAGCTGTTTTCT. Its protein product is CASSKQGVGELFS.

This clonotype was counted once. This may come from a read error, since a much larger clone is one base off. V is TRBV7-9 and J is TRBJ2-6, with 7 bases aligning to TRBD1. The CDR3 loop spans 20 amino acids. The germline V gene encodes CDR1 SEHNR and CDR2 FQNEAQ (reference sequence). The chain's CDR3 is CTSSLANRDRLFSGANVLTF. CDR3 nucleotide sequence: TGTACCAGCAGCTTAGCGAACCGGGACAGACTCTTCTCTGGGGCCAACGTCCTGACTTTC. Together with reference TRBV7-9 and TRBJ2-6, the CDR3 gives the full variable domain: DTGVSQNPRHKITKRGQNVTFRCDPISEHNRLYWYRQTLGQGPEFLTYFQNEAQLEKSRLLSDRFSAERPKGSFSTLEIQRTEQGDSAMYLCTSSLANRDRLFSGANVLTFGAGSRLTVL.

This clonotype has only a few counts. V is TRBV2 and J is TRBJ2-5; TRBD1 agrees at 9 bases. J was trimmed by 2 bases and V by 3 bases; bases with no gene match: 4. Per the germline V gene, CDR1 is SNHLY and CDR2 is FYNNEI. The CDR3 runs to 15 residues. This CDR3 reads CASSDGTGKQETQYF. Here the CDR3 DNA reads TGTGCCAGCAGTGACGGGACAGGGAAACAAGAGACCCAGTACTTC.

This clonotype was seen repeatedly, ten times or more. V usage is TRBV9 and J usage is TRBJ2-2; D gene unclear. V lost 5 bases and J 5 bases, leaving 7 bases between the germline ends. Germline CDR1 is SGDLS and CDR2 is YYNGEE. This CDR3 contains 12 residues. The CDR3: CASSRATGELFF. DNA of the CDR3: TGTGCCAGCAGTCGAGCTACCGGGGAGCTGTTTTTT.

There are many counts of this clonotype. The J gene is TRBJ1-5, the V gene TRBV20-1, with a weak D call TRBD1 (6 bases). The CDR3 is 15 residues long. Trimming removed 0 bases at V and 0 bases at J, with 9 bases between. Germline V gene data show CDR1 as DFQATT and CDR2 as SNEGSKA (reference sequence). Here the CDR3 DNA reads TGCAGTGCTAGAGACAGGGGCATTAGCAATCAGCCCCAGCATTTT. Translated: CSARDRGISNQPQHF.

This clonotype was counted only a few times. The chain has TRBV27 and TRBJ1-6; possibly TRBD1 for D (5 bases). V gave up 5 bases and J gave up 7 bases, with 21 bases separating them. CDR3 size: 17 residues. CDR1 and CDR2 (germline): MNHEY, SMNVEV (reference sequence). The CDR3 bases are TGTGCCAGCAGTACCGCCACAGGAGGGATGAGGAATTCACCCCTCCACTTT. It translates to CASSTATGGMRNSPLHF.

This clonotype was found many times. The CDR3 region has the DNA TGTGCCAGTATTCCGGGACAGGGGCGCGAGACCCAGTACTTC. Residues: CASIPGQGRETQYF. This chain uses TRBV19 with TRBJ2-5, with 10 bases that match TRBD1. Germline CDR1 reads LNHDA; CDR2 reads SQIVND (reference sequence). The CDR3 contains 14 residues. V gave up 7 bases and J gave up 5 bases; unmatched junction bases: 7. The variable domain in full, with the rest retrieved from reference TRBV19 and TRBJ2-5, is DGGITQSPKYLFRKEGQNVTLSCEQNLNHDAMYWYRQDPGQGLRLIYYSQIVNDFQKGDIAEGYSVSREKKESFPLTVTSAQKNPTAFYLCASIPGQGRETQYFGPGTRLLVL.

This clonotype was detected many times. This chain links TRBV7-8 with TRBJ2-7; no definite D call. The germline gives CDR1 SGHVS, CDR2 FQNEAQ. V shed 5 bases and J shed 0 bases, with 8 bases lying between them. The CDR3 runs 13 residues. The DNA of the CDR3 is TGTGCCAGCAGCCCGTCCGGCTCCTACGAGCAGTACTTC. This encodes CASSPSGSYEQYF.

The table lists this clonotype with many counts. This chain uses TRBV7-8 with TRBJ2-7; the D gene is possibly TRBD1 (5 bases). V lost 4 bases, J lost 6 bases, and 13 bases lay in between. CDR1 and CDR2 (germline): SGHVS, FQNEAQ. This CDR3 contains 13 residues. The CDR3 region has the DNA TGTGCCAGCAGCTCCCATACAGGACGCGAGCAGTACTTC. This gives the protein CASSSHTGREQYF.

The chain couples TRBV2 to TRBJ2-4; 8 bases are shared with TRBD1. J gave up 4 bases and V 6 bases, and 5 bases lay outside the gene matches. The CDR3 length is 14 residues. Germline-derived CDR1 and CDR2 are SNHLY and FYNNEI. CDR3 sequence: CASSGQGAKNIQYF. The CDR3 nucleotides are TGTGCCAGCAGCGGACAGGGAGCGAAAAACATTCAGTACTTC.

This clonotype was detected ten times or more. The CDR3 here is CASSPPTDTEAFF. In nucleotides, the CDR3 is TGTGCCAGCTCACCACCGACAGACACTGAAGCTTTCTTT. The rearrangement uses TRBV18 and TRBJ1-1; weak D call: TRBD1 (5 bases). Germline V gives CDR1 KGHSH, CDR2 LQKENI. CDR3 size: 13 residues. V gave up 0 bases and J gave up 3 bases, with 5 bases separating them. The full variable domain, with the rest looked up from reference TRBV18 and TRBJ1-1, is NAGVMQNPRHLVRRRGQEARLRCSPMKGHSHVYWYRQLPEEGLKFMVYLQKENIIDESGMPKERFSAEFPKEGPSILRIQQVVRGDSAAYFCASSPPTDTEAFFGQGTRLTVV.

This clonotype has ten or more counts. The chain links TRBV7-3 to TRBJ2-2; D is ambiguous. Trimming removed 4 bases at V and 2 bases at J, with 14 bases between. This CDR3 is built from 16 residues. The germline gives CDR1 SGHTA, CDR2 FQGTGA. The CDR3 DNA sequence: TGTGCCAGCAGCTCGCACCTGGGTAGAAACACCGGGGAGCTGTTTTTT. Its protein is CASSSHLGRNTGELFF.

This clonotype was observed at least ten times. This sequence joins TRBV28 and TRBJ2-1; TRBD1 or TRBD2 may be the D gene (5 bases each). This CDR3 has 23 residues. The germline V gene encodes CDR1 MDHEN and CDR2 SYDVKM. Trimming left V 6 bases short and J 1 base short, with 37 bases between. The CDR3, as DNA: TGTGCCAGCAGGCACCGGGAATACTATTCAACCCCGTGGGGGTTCGGGTCCTACAATGAGCAGTTCTTC. This translates into CASRHREYYSTPWGFGSYNEQFF. The whole variable domain, remainder taken from reference TRBV28 and TRBJ2-1, is DVKVTQSSRYLVKRTGEKVFLECVQDMDHENMFWYRQDPGLGLRLIYFSYDVKMKEKGDIPEGYSVSREKKERFSLILESASTNQTSMYLCASRHREYYSTPWGFGSYNEQFFGPGTRLTVL.

This clonotype was detected ten times or more. CDR3 nucleotides: TGTGCCAGCAGCCCAGACAACTCCTACGAGCAGTACTTC. It is translated as CASSPDNSYEQYF. The chain employs TRBV11-2 and TRBJ2-7; D is unresolved. From germline, CDR1 is SGHAT and CDR2 FQNNGV. There are 13 residues in the CDR3. V was clipped by 5 bases and J by 0 bases, with 8 bases between them.

For this clonotype: Sequence at one end of the junction differs from germline and may be a read error. The chain joins TRBV18 to TRBJ1-1; D is uncertain. The CDR3 consists of 16 residues. The germline V gene has CDR1 KGHSH and CDR2 LQKENI. Written as DNA, the CDR3 is TGTGCCAGCTCACCTCCCGTAGGCCGGACTGTGGCTGAAGTTTTCTTT. This sequence encodes CASSPPVGRTVAEVFF.

This clonotype was counted only a few times. The rearrangement uses TRBV7-2 and TRBJ2-5; D unclear. Germline V gives CDR1 SGHTA, CDR2 FQGNSA. The CDR3 has 13 residues. With 5 bases removed from V and 5 bases from J, the gap between germline ends came to 12 bases. The CDR3 region has the DNA TGTGCCAGCAGCGCCTGGCTCAGGGAGACCCAGTACTTC. It is translated as CASSAWLRETQYF. The whole variable domain, remainder taken from reference TRBV7-2 and TRBJ2-5, is GAGVSQSPSNKVTEKGKDVELRCDPISGHTALYWYRQSLGQGLEFLIYFQGNSAPDKSGLPSDRFSAERTGGSVSTLTIQRTQQEDSAVYLCASSAWLRETQYFGPGTRLLVL.

This clonotype was detected only a few times. The chain employs TRBV5-1 and TRBJ2-2; 10 bases line up with TRBD2. The CDR3 is made up of 16 amino acids. CDR1 SGHRS and CDR2 YFSETQ come from the germline V gene. V lost 4 bases and J lost 4; bases outside the gene matches: 7. CDR3 residues: CASSPLAGERTGELFF. The CDR3 region has the DNA TGCGCCAGCAGCCCCCTAGCGGGAGAACGCACCGGGGAGCTGTTTTTT.

This clonotype was counted a few times. The chain combines TRBV7-8 with TRBJ2-3; D is undetermined. The CDR3 runs to 13 residues. Germline values: CDR1 SGHVS, CDR2 FQNEAQ. V lost 4 bases to trimming and J lost 10 bases, with 15 bases between them. The CDR3 DNA reads TGTGCCAGCAGCTCCCACTCTGGAGAGGCGCAGTATTTT. Its protein is CASSSHSGEAQYF.

The sample holds many counts of this clonotype. The chain employs TRBV7-2 and TRBJ2-7; TRBD2 matches 10 bases. Losses at the gene ends were 8 bases for V and 3 bases for J; bases not matched to a gene: 13. Germline-derived CDR1 and CDR2 are SGHTA and FQGNSA. This CDR3 is 16 amino acids long. CDR3 in amino acids: CASRYSGTSANYEQYF. The CDR3 region has the DNA TGTGCCAGCCGATATTCCGGGACTAGCGCTAACTACGAGCAGTACTTC. Filled out from reference TRBV7-2 and TRBJ2-7, the complete variable domain reads GAGVSQSPSNKVTEKGKDVELRCDPISGHTALYWYRQSLGQGLEFLIYFQGNSAPDKSGLPSDRFSAERTGGSVSTLTIQRTQQEDSAVYLCASRYSGTSANYEQYFGPGTRLTVT.

This clonotype was recorded many times. This chain links TRBV4-2 with TRBJ1-5; possibly TRBD1 for D (6 bases). The CDR3 length is 17 residues. The germline CDR1 and CDR2 sequences are LGHNA and YNFKEQ. The V end lost 0 bases, the J end lost 0 bases, and 12 bases lay between the germline ends. CDR3 loop: CASSQDVRGNSNQPQHF. The CDR3 nucleotides are TGTGCCAGCAGCCAAGATGTCAGGGGCAATAGCAATCAGCCCCAGCATTTT.

V usage is TRBV28 and J usage is TRBJ2-5; 15 bases are shared with TRBD2. J was trimmed by 6 bases and V by 8 bases; bases with no gene match: 10. The CDR3 runs 16 residues. The V gene's germline CDR1 is MDHEN and CDR2 SYDVKM. The CDR3 here is CASGGTSGRSRKTQYF. The CDR3 nucleotides read TGTGCCAGCGGAGGGACTAGCGGGAGGAGCAGGAAGACCCAGTACTTC.

This chain uses TRBV7-2 with TRBJ2-7, with TRBD1 identical over 7 bases. The CDR3 consists of 15 residues. Germline CDR1 reads SGHTA; CDR2 reads FQGNSA. Trimming took 2 bases from V and 3 from J; bases not matched to a gene: 7. The CDR3 protein is CASSLRPGQNYEQYF. The CDR3, as DNA: TGTGCCAGCAGCTTACGACCGGGACAGAACTACGAGCAGTACTTC.

This rearrangement joins TRBV12-3 or TRBV12-4 to TRBJ2-3; the match to TRBD1 covers 8 bases. The CDR3 loop spans 16 amino acids. The J segment lost 2 bases and the V segment lost 5 bases, leaving 9 bases of the junction unmatched. CDR3: CASSIRGQGHTDTQYF. In DNA form, the CDR3 reads TGTGCCAGCAGTATACGTGGACAGGGACACACAGATACGCAGTATTTT.

The table lists this clonotype with a few counts. The chain carries TRBV4-3 and TRBJ2-2; 14 nucleotides match TRBD2. CDR1 is LGHNA, CDR2 YSLEER, per germline. Unmatched junction bases numbered 12, after V lost 0 bases and J lost 6 bases. The CDR3 covers 20 residues. The CDR3 DNA is TGCGCCAGCAGCCAAGAACTGGGACTAGCGGGAGCTACGGGGGCCGGGGAGCTGTTTTTT. This codes for CASSQELGLAGATGAGELFF.

At least ten counts were recorded for this clonotype. The chain recombines TRBV7-3 with TRBJ2-1, with TRBD1 matching over 8 bases. V shed 5 bases and J 6 bases; nucleotides not matched to a gene: 3. This CDR3 is built from 13 residues. The germline CDR1 and CDR2 sequences are SGHTA and FQGTGA. The CDR3 DNA follows: TGTGCCAGCAGCATCGGACAGGGCAATGAGCAGTTCTTC. Its protein is CASSIGQGNEQFF.

The sample holds many counts of this clonotype. The chain combines TRBV29-1 with TRBJ2-1; 11 bases map to TRBD2. The CDR3 runs 13 residues. Germline V gene sequence: CDR1 SQVTM, CDR2 ANQGSEA. V dropped 8 bases and J dropped 6; count of bases not matched to a gene: 6. CDR3 in amino acids: CSTGLAGGNEQFF. CDR3 DNA sequence: TGCAGCACAGGACTAGCGGGCGGCAATGAGCAGTTCTTC.

The V call is TRBV28, the J call TRBJ2-7; TRBD2 agrees at 16 bases. V shed 5 bases, J shed 2 bases, and the junction held 9 bases outside the gene matches. Germline V gene lookup returns CDR1 MDHEN and CDR2 SYDVKM. This CDR3 region has 18 residues. The CDR3 nucleotides are TGTGCCAGCAGTGGGACGGGACTAGCGGGAGGGGGGCCCTACGAGCAGTACTTC. This codes for CASSGTGLAGGGPYEQYF.

This clonotype was picked up many times. The chain employs TRBV12-5 and TRBJ1-3; D uncertain. Between the trimmed V and J ends, which lost 4 bases and 0 bases, there was a span of 7 bases. Germline V gives CDR1 LGHNT, CDR2 FRNRAP. This CDR3 contains 14 residues. CDR3 DNA sequence: TGTGCTAGTGGTTCCGGGAGCTCTGGAAACACCATATATTTT. Translated: CASGSGSSGNTIYF.

The CDR3 reads CAWDTGENTEAFF. CDR3 sequence (DNA): TGTGCCTGGGACACAGGGGAGAACACTGAAGCTTTCTTT. The gene calls are TRBV30 and TRBJ1-1; 7 nucleotides line up with TRBD1. The germline V gene encodes CDR1 GTSNPN and CDR2 SVGIG (reference sequence). The CDR3 is 13 residues long. The V gene end was trimmed by 5 bases and the J gene end by 1 base; junction bases not matched to a gene: 4.